The 6 T cell receptor beta chains below were found in one sample sequenced in a study of T-cell reconstitution after alpha-beta-depleted transplantation in children. Unique molecular identifiers were built into the TCRbeta library. One entry per CDR3 protein, called by TCRdb with MiXCR from the PCR reads. This repertoire shows about 400,000 distinct CDR3 sequences, roughly 22% found once; its top ten account for 3% to 4%. Sequencing was performed on PBMCs from the stem cell graft donor, taken from the stem cell graft. Every receptor here comes from a human donor who donated a stem cell graft to a child with acute myeloid leukemia.

The J gene is TRBJ2-3, the V gene TRBV20-1; D could derive from TRBD1 or TRBD2 (5 bases each). The germline CDR1 and CDR2 sequences are DFQATT and SNEGSKA (reference sequence). V lost 4 bases and J lost 0, with 14 bases in between. This CDR3 has 15 residues. The CDR3 DNA is TGCAGTGCTACCACTGGGACGGTTAGCACAGATACGCAGTATTTT. Encoded protein: CSATTGTVSTDTQYF.

This chain links TRBV27 with TRBJ1-1; unclear D gene. V lost 2 bases and J 1 base, leaving 8 bases between the germline ends. This CDR3 region has 14 residues. Germline CDR1 reads MNHEY; CDR2 reads SMNVEV (reference sequence). The CDR3 reads CASSLKPANTEAFF. CDR3 DNA: TGTGCCAGCAGTTTAAAGCCAGCGAACACTGAAGCTTTCTTT.

This clonotype occurred many times. This sequence joins TRBV29-1 and TRBJ2-1; a weak D match, TRBD1 (5 bases). Germline V gene lookup returns CDR1 SQVTM and CDR2 ANQGSEA. With 4 bases removed from V and 5 bases from J, the gap between germline ends came to 9 bases. CDR3 length: 12 residues. In DNA, the CDR3 is TGCAGCGTTGGGACACCTCACAATGAGCAGTTCTTC. It translates to CSVGTPHNEQFF.

The genes are TRBV5-1 and TRBJ1-3; D possibly corresponds to TRBD1 (5 bases). The CDR3 totals 14 residues. Germline CDR1 is SGHRS and CDR2 is YFSETQ. V was pared by 4 bases and J by 1 base, with 9 bases between. Here the CDR3 reads CASSARESGNTIYF. In DNA, the CDR3 is TGCGCCAGCAGCGCCAGGGAATCTGGAAACACCATATATTTT.

The chain links TRBV11-3 to TRBJ2-7; 9 bases map to TRBD1. CDR3 length: 12 residues. J gave up 5 bases and V 5 bases, and 1 base lay outside the gene matches. Germline values: CDR1 SGHNT, CDR2 YENEEA. As DNA, the CDR3 is TGTGCCAGCAGCAGACAGGGGGACGAGCAGTACTTC. Its translation is CASSRQGDEQYF.

This rearrangement joins TRBV7-2 to TRBJ1-5, with 12 bases fitting TRBD1. The CDR3 loop spans 15 amino acids. Germline CDR1 is SGHTA and CDR2 is FQGNSA. The ends lost 4 bases at V and 5 bases at J; junction bases unmatched: 3. The CDR3 DNA sequence: TGTGCCAGCAGCTGGGGACAGGGGGCTTATCAGCCCCAGCATTTT. This translates into CASSWGQGAYQPQHF.